The 7 T cell receptor beta chains presented below share a single source sample, sequenced in a study of vaccination effects on CD4 cells after COVID-19 (dated by TCRdb to the early 2020s). In the ViraFEST assay, PBMC were stimulated with viral peptide pools, and antigen-specific CD4+ T cell clonotypes were then identified by expansion using TCR sequencing. After less than 13 days of culture, CD4+ T cells were isolated with the EasySep CD4+ T cell isolation kit. Participants received two doses of either the BNT162b2 or the mRNA-1273 mRNA SARS-CoV-2 vaccine. The library was produced with the immunoSEQ multiplex PCR assay. This is the immuneACCESS table as TCRdb keeps it, with only in-frame sequences that have V and J called. A part of the clones is gone; compared with another copy, unresolved V genes explain less than half, and the rest is unexplained. The sample table holds more than 50,000 clones, of which roughly 79% were seen once. The leading ten clones occupy 0.8% to 1% of the sample.

These receptors have no known antigen. Source: CD4+ T cells from PBMCs cultured with HCoV-OC43 spike peptides, taken after COVID-19 vaccination. Taken with the paper, the label for cell subset or site translates to: HCoV-OC43 spike overlapping peptide pool stimulation. The receptors here all came from a human donor who received a COVID-19 vaccine.

CDR3 in DNA: TGTGCCAGCAGTTTCTCGGCAAAACTGTTTTTT. It specifies CASSFSAKLFF. The rearrangement uses TRBV12-3 or TRBV12-4 and TRBJ1-4, with D hard to call. The CDR3 contains 11 residues. V lost 3 bases, J lost 10 bases, and 6 bases lay in between.

The rearrangement links TRBV5-1 to TRBJ1-1, with no clear D. Trimming removed 3 bases at V and 1 base at J, with 13 bases between. CDR3 length: 15 residues. CDR1 and CDR2 from the germline V gene are SGHRS and YFSETQ. The CDR3 sequence is CASSWSSRGNTEAFF. The CDR3 DNA reads as TGCGCCAGCAGCTGGAGCTCCCGGGGGAACACTGAAGCTTTCTTT.

This rearrangement joins TRBV7-2 to TRBJ1-1; tentative D call: TRBD1 (5 bases). From germline, CDR1 is SGHTA and CDR2 FQGNSA. The germline V and J ends were trimmed by 4 bases and 2 bases, with 8 bases remaining between them. The CDR3 covers 13 residues. The CDR3 loop is CASSSTVNTEAFF. The CDR3 DNA sequence: TGTGCCAGCAGCTCGACAGTAAACACTGAAGCTTTCTTT.

J is TRBJ2-5 and V is TRBV28; 11 bases agree with TRBD2. V was clipped by 6 bases and J by 4 bases; unmatched bases: 7. Looked up from germline, CDR1 is MDHEN and CDR2 is SYDVKM. This CDR3 is 15 amino acids long. CDR3 loop: CASSRLAGHRETQYF. The CDR3 region has the DNA TGTGCCAGCAGCCGACTAGCGGGGCACCGAGAGACCCAGTACTTC.

The chain has TRBV6-4 and TRBJ2-5; 8 bases align to TRBD2. The CDR3 has 17 amino acids. CDR1 is MRHNA, CDR2 SNTAGT, per germline. The junction had 6 bases not matched to a gene; V was cut back by 0 bases and J by 0 bases. CDR3 DNA: TGTGCCAGCAGTGACTCCCGAGCGGGGGAGTACCAAGAGACCCAGTACTTC. Its translation: CASSDSRAGEYQETQYF.

This clone was found once. This chain connects TRBV3-1 (or the pseudogene TRBV3-2) to TRBJ1-2; 10 positions match TRBD1. CDR3 length equals 15 residues. Germline trimming cut 4 bases from V and 7 bases from J; bases unmatched to any gene: 9. The germline gives CDR1 LGHDT, CDR2 YNNKEL (reference sequence). The CDR3 loop is CASSPRQGALSGYTF. Here the CDR3 DNA reads TGTGCCAGCAGCCCGCGACAGGGGGCGCTTAGTGGCTACACCTTC.

The chain has TRBV6-5 and TRBJ2-3, with D tentatively TRBD1 (5 bases). Trimming removed 7 bases at V and 2 bases at J, with 13 bases between. CDR3 size: 14 residues. Looked up from germline, CDR1 is MNHEY and CDR2 is SVGAGI. The CDR3 spells CASTQRGVTDTQYF. The CDR3 DNA is TGTGCCAGCACTCAAAGGGGTGTCACAGATACGCAGTATTTT.